This entry concerns a single T cell receptor beta chain. Its antigen remains unidentified. This record belongs to a study of cytomegalovirus exposure and HLA in healthy donors. Study-level findings and limits: Later genetic work tied a missense DCLRE1C variant to beta-chain V and J trimming.

The PCR used 60 Vbeta and 13 Jbeta primers. Profiling relied on immunoSEQ multiplex PCR, and the TCRdb table lists in-frame clones only, not all of them. The data show about 160,000 clones, with 82% seen just once and around 1.5% held by the top ten. Material: PBMCs. The source is a male donor in good health and CMV-seronegative.

CDR3 bases: TGTGCCAGCCGGTCTCCAGAGACCCAGTACTTC. Its protein product is CASRSPETQYF. This sequence joins TRBV6-1 and TRBJ2-5; D is uncertain. The CDR3 extends over 11 amino acids. Per germline, CDR1 MNHNS and CDR2 SASEGT. V was shortened by 8 bases and J by 4 bases, with 8 bases between the two germline ends.